Listed here are 29 T cell receptor beta chains from one sample, sequenced in a study of T cell changes during pregnancy in multiple sclerosis. The data were produced by immunoSEQ multiplex PCR, yet TCRdb's version contains in-frame clones alone and is incomplete. The sample has about 34,000 clones, about nine tenths seen once. Sample: CD8+ T cells from peripheral blood mononuclear cells, taken in the first trimester of pregnancy. The receptors derive from a female donor with multiple sclerosis, enrolled in a pregnancy study.

This chain links TRBV5-5 with TRBJ2-5; 11 positions match TRBD2. V lost 2 bases to trimming and J lost 1 base; unmatched junction nucleotides: 4. Per the germline V gene, CDR1 is SGHKS and CDR2 is YYEKEE (reference sequence). This CDR3 contains 16 residues. CDR3 amino acids: CASSLGTSGGQETQYF. The DNA of the CDR3 is TGTGCCAGCAGCTTAGGGACTAGCGGAGGCCAAGAGACCCAGTACTTC.

The rearrangement uses TRBV6-4 and TRBJ2-3; tentative D call: TRBD2 (6 bases). CDR3 size: 14 residues. The germline V gene encodes CDR1 MRHNA and CDR2 SNTAGT. The V gene lost 3 bases and the J gene lost 6 bases, with 13 bases spanning the gap. The CDR3 DNA reads as TGTGCCAGCAGTGAACGGGGAGGAGTGGATACGCAGTATTTT. Residues: CASSERGGVDTQYF.

The chain joins TRBV4-2 to TRBJ2-3, with 8 bases matching TRBD2. V dropped 0 bases and J dropped 0; count of bases not matched to a gene: 5. The CDR3 extends over 17 amino acids. Germline V gene lookup returns CDR1 LGHNA and CDR2 YNFKEQ. The CDR3 reads CASSQDWPSGSTDTQYF. CDR3 coding DNA: TGTGCCAGCAGCCAAGATTGGCCTAGCGGGAGCACAGATACGCAGTATTTT.

The CDR3 DNA is TGTGCCAGTAGTATTTCCAACAGCCGTTCTAGCACAGATACGCAGTATTTT. Translation gives CASSISNSRSSTDTQYF. The chain carries TRBV19 and TRBJ2-3; D uncertain. Germline CDR1 LNHDA, CDR2 SQIVND (reference sequence). The V end lost 3 bases, the J end lost 0 bases, and 16 bases lay between the germline ends. The CDR3 consists of 17 residues.

The V and J genes are TRBV19 and TRBJ1-1, with D hard to call. Germline CDR1 and CDR2: LNHDA and SQIVND (reference sequence). The CDR3 has 14 amino acids. The V gene lost 1 base and the J gene lost 3 bases, with 9 bases spanning the gap. The CDR3 DNA is TGTGCCAGTAGTATAGGAGGAAGGTACACTGAAGCTTTCTTT. It translates to CASSIGGRYTEAFF.

V and J are TRBV28 and TRBJ2-7, with a weak D call TRBD1 (5 bases). Germline V gene data show CDR1 as MDHEN and CDR2 as SYDVKM. Trimming removed 3 bases at V and 5 bases at J, with 17 bases between. This CDR3 is built from 15 residues. CDR3 in DNA: TGTGCCAGCAGTTTTAGGGGTCGGACCCAAAACGAGCAGTACTTC. Protein sequence: CASSFRGRTQNEQYF.

This clone was seen only a few times. The gene calls are TRBV27 and TRBJ1-2; TRBD1 matches at 8 bases. Losses at the gene ends were 3 bases for V and 2 bases for J; bases not matched to a gene: 2. Germline V CDR1 and CDR2: MNHEY, SMNVEV (reference sequence). The CDR3 consists of 14 residues. Here the CDR3 DNA reads TGTGCCAGCAGTTTTCGACAGGGGAACTATGGCTACACCTTC. This codes for CASSFRQGNYGYTF.

V and J are TRBV27 and TRBJ2-1; D is uncertain. CDR3 length: 13 amino acids. Germline CDR1 is MNHEY and CDR2 is SMNVEV (reference sequence). Between the trimmed V and J ends, which lost 6 bases and 2 bases, there was a span of 8 bases. The CDR3 loop reads CASRQPAYNEQFF. The CDR3 DNA reads TGTGCCAGCAGACAGCCTGCCTACAATGAGCAGTTCTTC.

The chain couples TRBV4-3 to TRBJ2-1; 11 bases are shared with TRBD2. Unmatched junction bases numbered 2, after V lost 2 bases and J lost 2 bases. The CDR3 spans 16 residues. CDR1 and CDR2 from the germline V gene are LGHNA and YSLEER. The DNA of the CDR3 is TGCGCCAGCAGCCAACTGACTAGCGGGACCTACAATGAGCAGTTCTTC. Translated, it gives CASSQLTSGTYNEQFF.

In DNA form, the CDR3 reads TGTGCCAGCAGCTTACCGACAGGGGGATTTAATGAAAAACTGTTTTTT. Its protein product is CASSLPTGGFNEKLFF. The chain links TRBV7-9 to TRBJ1-4, with 9 bases identical to TRBD1. The junction had 5 bases not matched to a gene; V was cut back by 2 bases and J by 4 bases. Germline V gene sequence: CDR1 SEHNR, CDR2 FQNEAQ (reference sequence). This CDR3 has 16 residues. Using reference TRBV7-9 and TRBJ1-4 for the parts outside the CDR3, the full variable domain is DTGVSQNPRHKITKRGQNVTFRCDPISEHNRLYWYRQTLGQGPEFLTYFQNEAQLEKSRLLSDRFSAERPKGSFSTLEIQRTEQGDSAMYLCASSLPTGGFNEKLFFGSGTQLSVL.

The chain joins TRBV11-2 to TRBJ2-1; TRBD2 is a possible D gene (6 bases). The CDR3 extends over 14 amino acids. Trimming cost V 1 base and J 7 bases, with 11 bases left between them. Germline V gene lookup returns CDR1 SGHAT and CDR2 FQNNGV. CDR3 region: CASSLAMGGNEQFF. The CDR3 DNA is TGTGCCAGCAGCTTAGCAATGGGAGGAAATGAGCAGTTCTTC. The variable domain in full, with the rest retrieved from reference TRBV11-2 and TRBJ2-1, is EAGVAQSPRYKIIEKRQSVAFWCNPISGHATLYWYQQILGQGPKLLIQFQNNGVVDDSQLPKDRFSAERLKGVDSTLKIQPAKLEDSAVYLCASSLAMGGNEQFFGPGTRLTVL.

The count of this clone is one. J is TRBJ2-1 and V is TRBV27, with D possibly being TRBD1 (5 bases). Germline assignment: CDR1 MNHEY and CDR2 SMNVEV (reference sequence). V was clipped by 5 bases and J by 7 bases, with 12 bases between them. CDR3 length: 13 amino acids. The CDR3 loop is CASSAGRGNEQFF. The DNA for the CDR3 is TGTGCCAGCAGTGCAGGGCGAGGTAATGAGCAGTTCTTC.

This rearrangement joins TRBV5-6 to TRBJ2-5; D call uncertain. The DNA end is more similar to TRBJ2-7, so the J call may be wrong. Germline loops: CDR1 SGHDT, CDR2 YYEEEE. The CDR3 is 13 amino acids. Here the CDR3 DNA reads TGTGCCAGCAGCCCCCGGTCCGCCTACGAGCAGTACTTC. It translates to CASSPRSAYEQYF.

As DNA, the CDR3 is TGTGCCAGCAGCATCAAGAAACCGGGACTAGCGGGAGCTGAGCAGTTCTTC. As protein: CASSIKKPGLAGAEQFF. The V gene is TRBV7-6, the J gene TRBJ2-1; 14 bases are shared with TRBD2. The V segment lost 5 bases and the J segment 9 bases; nucleotides outside the gene matches: 12. Per the germline V gene, CDR1 is SGHVS and CDR2 is FNYEAQ. The CDR3 runs 17 residues.

This chain connects TRBV30 to TRBJ2-2; 9 nucleotides align to TRBD1. The CDR3 extends over 16 amino acids. The germline CDR1 and CDR2 sequences are GTSNPN and SVGIG (reference sequence). After removal of 5 bases from V and 3 bases from J, the junction contained 10 bases not matched to a gene. In DNA form, the CDR3 reads TGTGCCTGGGACCCGGGACAGGGTATTTACACCGGGGAGCTGTTTTTT. Translated: CAWDPGQGIYTGELFF.

This chain uses TRBV6-5 with TRBJ2-1, with D possibly matching TRBD1 (5 bases). V lost 5 bases and J lost 8, with 10 bases in between. The CDR3 loop spans 12 amino acids. Germline V gene sequence: CDR1 MNHEY, CDR2 SVGAGI. The CDR3 DNA reads as TGTGCCAGCAGTAAAACCAGGGATGAGCAGTTCTTC. This codes for CASSKTRDEQFF.

This clone was seen only a few times. The V gene is TRBV19, the J gene TRBJ1-5; 9 bases are a match to TRBD1. This CDR3 region has 14 residues. The trim removed 9 bases at V and 7 bases at J, leaving 10 bases unmatched. Germline V gene sequence: CDR1 LNHDA, CDR2 SQIVND (reference sequence). The CDR3 coding sequence is TGTGCCAGCCACAGGGGGCTAGGACGACAGCCCCAGCATTTT. Its translation: CASHRGLGRQPQHF.

The chain employs TRBV27 and TRBJ2-7; TRBD1 is a possible D gene (6 bases). CDR1 is MNHEY, CDR2 SMNVEV, per germline (reference sequence). The CDR3 extends over 15 amino acids. With 5 bases removed from V and 2 bases from J, the gap between germline ends came to 16 bases. The DNA of the CDR3 is TGTGCCAGCAGTGCCACAGGGCCCCAAACCTACGAGCAGTACTTC. It codes for CASSATGPQTYEQYF.

The genes are TRBV7-2 and TRBJ2-5; TRBD1 agrees at 9 bases. J was trimmed by 3 bases and V by 3 bases; bases with no gene match: 5. The length of the CDR3 is 15 residues. Germline V gene data show CDR1 as SGHTA and CDR2 as FQGNSA. CDR3 bases: TGTGCCAGCAGCTTCTATTGGGACAGGGAAGAGACCCAGTACTTC. This encodes CASSFYWDREETQYF.

The genes are TRBV28 and TRBJ2-5; D is perhaps TRBD2 (7 bases). V was cut by 5 bases and J by 5 bases, with 15 bases left in between. Per germline, CDR1 MDHEN and CDR2 SYDVKM. This CDR3 is 14 amino acids long. The CDR3 loop is CASSLGGEEETQYF. CDR3 coding DNA: TGTGCCAGCAGTCTAGGGGGGGAAGAGGAGACCCAGTACTTC.

The rearrangement uses TRBV10-1 and TRBJ2-1; TRBD2 is a possible D gene (6 bases). This CDR3 contains 13 residues. V was cut by 4 bases and J by 9 bases, with 13 bases left in between. CDR1 WNHNN and CDR2 SYGVQD come from the germline V gene (reference sequence). The CDR3 bases are TGCGCCAGCAGTGTGGCGGGATGCAGTGAGCAGTTCTTC. Translating gives CASSVAGCSEQFF.

This rearrangement joins TRBV27 to TRBJ2-7, with 8 bases that match TRBD1. The CDR3 totals 16 residues. Unmatched junction bases numbered 11, after V lost 6 bases and J lost 1 base. Germline assignment: CDR1 MNHEY and CDR2 SMNVEV (reference sequence). In nucleotides, the CDR3 is TGTGCCAGCAGGCTGTCCCGGGACAGGACTTCCTACGAGCAGTACTTC. Protein sequence: CASRLSRDRTSYEQYF.

As DNA, the CDR3 is TGTGCCAGCAGTCGGGAGGATCAAGAGACCCAGTACTTC. It is translated as CASSREDQETQYF. The chain joins TRBV27 to TRBJ2-5, with 7 bases aligning to TRBD2. The germline V gene has CDR1 MNHEY and CDR2 SMNVEV (reference sequence). This CDR3 is built from 13 residues. With V trimmed by 5 bases and J by 2 bases, 2 bases remained unmatched.

V is TRBV25-1 and J is TRBJ2-1; the D gene is possibly TRBD2 (5 bases). Germline V gene data show CDR1 as MGHDK and CDR2 as SYGVNS. Trimming shortened V by 0 bases and J by 5 bases, and 8 bases separated the two germline ends. This CDR3 spans 14 amino acids. The CDR3 nucleotides read TGTGCCAGCAGTGAATATAGAGCGGACAATGAGCAGTTCTTC. It encodes CASSEYRADNEQFF.

This sequence joins TRBV4-3 and TRBJ2-1; 7 positions match TRBD2. Trimming cost V 0 bases and J 8 bases; bases outside gene matches: 16. The CDR3 runs 18 residues. Germline V gives CDR1 LGHNA, CDR2 YSLEER. CDR3 loop: CASSQDRLGDYVGDEQFF. The DNA of the CDR3 is TGCGCCAGCAGCCAAGATCGGTTGGGGGACTACGTGGGCGATGAGCAGTTCTTC.

This sequence joins TRBV2 and TRBJ2-7, with 11 bases fitting TRBD2. The CDR3 runs to 14 residues. CDR1 is SNHLY, CDR2 FYNNEI, per germline. The V and J ends lost 4 bases and 2 bases, in that order; junction bases with no gene match: 1. The CDR3 DNA sequence: TGTGCCAGCAGTGCTAGCGGGAGGACCTACGAGCAGTACTTC. It encodes CASSASGRTYEQYF.

The V and J genes are TRBV28 and TRBJ2-7; TRBD1 might be the D (6 bases). CDR1 is MDHEN and CDR2 is SYDVKM in the germline V gene. V was pared by 6 bases and J by 5 bases, with 26 bases between. The CDR3 consists of 17 residues. CDR3 coding DNA: TGTGCCAGCAGCACGCCCTCCCATTCAGGGGTCAGGGACGAGCAGTACTTC. It yields the protein CASSTPSHSGVRDEQYF.

The chain links TRBV4-1 to TRBJ2-7; 9 nucleotides align to TRBD1. The germline V gene has CDR1 MGHRA and CDR2 YSYEKL. The length of the CDR3 is 15 residues. V was clipped by 0 bases and J by 1 base; unmatched bases: 1. The CDR3 nucleotides read TGCGCCAGCAGCCAAGAGGGGACAGGGTCCTACGAGCAGTACTTC. Its translation is CASSQEGTGSYEQYF.

This sequence joins TRBV4-1 and TRBJ2-1, with 9 bases that match TRBD1. The trim removed 5 bases at V and 13 bases at J, leaving 6 bases unmatched. There are 12 residues in the CDR3. The germline V gene has CDR1 MGHRA and CDR2 YSYEKL. The CDR3 loop reads CASSGDRVGQFF. The CDR3 DNA is TGCGCCAGCAGCGGGGACAGGGTTGGACAGTTCTTC.